The 27 T cell receptor beta chains given below trace back to one sample, sequenced in a study of cytomegalovirus exposure and HLA in healthy donors. In the PCR, 60 Vbeta and 13 Jbeta primers were used. The repertoire was sequenced with immunoSEQ multiplex PCR; TCRdb's copy has only in-frame clones and lacks some. The profile covers 150,000 to 200,000 clones, with roughly 80% appearing a single time and 1.5% to 2.5% taken by the ten largest. Input material: PBMCs. The origin of the receptors is a man between 18 and 29 years old in good health and CMV-seronegative.

The gene calls are TRBV27 and TRBJ1-5; no definite D call. Trimming left V 4 bases short and J 3 bases short, with 7 bases between. Germline V lookup: CDR1 MNHEY, CDR2 SMNVEV (reference sequence). The CDR3 is made up of 13 amino acids. This CDR3 is CASSYQANQPQHF. DNA for the CDR3: TGTGCCAGCAGTTACCAGGCCAATCAGCCCCAGCATTTT.

The chain employs TRBV9 and TRBJ2-7, with D perhaps TRBD2 (6 bases). V was cut by 1 base and J by 0 bases, with 11 bases left in between. The CDR3 has 15 amino acids. CDR1 SGDLS and CDR2 YYNGEE come from the germline V gene. The CDR3 is CASSVHAGSSYEQYF. In DNA, the CDR3 is TGTGCCAGCAGCGTACACGCGGGGAGCTCCTACGAGCAGTACTTC.

The gene calls are TRBV9 and TRBJ2-1, with 7 bases aligning to TRBD2. Germline trimming cut 5 bases from V and 9 bases from J; bases unmatched to any gene: 5. The CDR3 length is 12 residues. Germline values: CDR1 SGDLS, CDR2 YYNGEE. In nucleotides, the CDR3 is TGTGCCAGCAGTTGGGGGGGGAGTGAGCAGTTCTTC. This gives the protein CASSWGGSEQFF.

V is TRBV6-6 and J is TRBJ2-7; 11 bases align to TRBD1. After removal of 4 bases from V and 4 bases from J, the junction contained 3 bases not matched to a gene. CDR3 size: 14 residues. The germline CDR1 and CDR2 sequences are MNHNY and SVGAGI (reference sequence). The CDR3 sequence is CASSSGTGGYEQYF. The CDR3 nucleotides read TGTGCCAGCAGTTCCGGGACAGGGGGATACGAGCAGTACTTC.

The rearrangement joins TRBV2 to TRBJ1-4; D is uncertain. The V gene's germline CDR1 is SNHLY and CDR2 FYNNEI. Trimming removed 0 bases at V and 2 bases at J, with 7 bases between. The CDR3 consists of 15 residues. Written as DNA, the CDR3 is TGTGCCAGCAGTGAAGCGCTCGGGACTAATGAAAAACTGTTTTTT. This sequence encodes CASSEALGTNEKLFF.

In this sample, this clone turned up a few times. The chain joins TRBV7-3 to TRBJ2-2; 10 bases are shared with TRBD2. The trim removed 1 base at V and 2 bases at J, leaving 10 bases unmatched. Germline assignment: CDR1 SGHTA and CDR2 FQGTGA. The CDR3 length is 19 residues. CDR3 amino acids: CASSLIELAGLKNTGELFF. The CDR3, as DNA: TGTGCCAGCAGCTTAATTGAACTAGCGGGGCTGAAAAACACCGGGGAGCTGTTTTTT.

The chain links TRBV7-2 to TRBJ2-2; possibly TRBD1 for D (6 bases). V was cut by 5 bases and J by 4 bases, with 14 bases left in between. The CDR3 has 15 residues. Germline CDR1 is SGHTA and CDR2 is FQGNSA. The CDR3 protein is CASSPRTTGTGELFF. Here the CDR3 DNA reads TGTGCCAGCAGCCCTAGAACGACAGGCACCGGGGAGCTGTTTTTT.

The chain employs TRBV5-5 and TRBJ1-3; no clear D gene. Germline CDR1 SGHKS, CDR2 YYEKEE (reference sequence). The CDR3 consists of 18 residues. Trimming took 4 bases from V and 0 from J, leaving 20 bases between them. The chain's CDR3 is CASSPRAWEGSSGNTIYF. The CDR3 DNA reads as TGTGCCAGCAGCCCTAGGGCCTGGGAGGGCAGCTCTGGAAACACCATATATTTT.

The chain has TRBV7-3 and TRBJ1-1; no firm D call. Per germline, CDR1 SGHTA and CDR2 FQGTGA. Trimming cost V 3 bases and J 6 bases, with 11 bases left between them. This CDR3 is 13 amino acids long. The CDR3 coding sequence is TGTGCCAGCAGCTTTACCGGGGAGGCTGAAGCTTTCTTT. It translates to CASSFTGEAEAFF.

V gene TRBV28 combines with J gene TRBJ1-5; 10 bases line up with TRBD1. This CDR3 has 17 residues. J lost 4 bases, V lost 9 bases, and 15 bases had no gene match. The germline CDR1 and CDR2 sequences are MDHEN and SYDVKM. CDR3 sequence reads: CASLTPPGTGDNQPQHF. Written as DNA, the CDR3 is TGTGCCAGTCTGACCCCCCCCGGGACAGGGGATAATCAGCCCCAGCATTTT.

This sequence joins TRBV19 and TRBJ2-3; D gene unclear. Germline loops: CDR1 LNHDA, CDR2 SQIVND (reference sequence). V lost 5 bases, J lost 3 bases, and 18 bases lay in between. There are 16 residues in the CDR3. DNA of the CDR3: TGTGCCAGTAGTGCCCGCCTGTGGAGTGGGACAGATACGCAGTATTTT. Translated, it gives CASSARLWSGTDTQYF.

The chain links TRBV29-1 to TRBJ1-1, with 9 positions matching TRBD1. CDR1 is SQVTM and CDR2 is ANQGSEA in the germline V gene. With V trimmed by 5 bases and J by 7 bases, 5 bases remained unmatched. The CDR3 has 12 residues. In nucleotides, the CDR3 is TGCAGCGTTAGGACAGGGGCTGGTGAAGCTTTCTTT. As protein: CSVRTGAGEAFF.

V usage is TRBV4-3 and J usage is TRBJ2-7; TRBD1 might be the D (6 bases). Trimming took off 0 bases at V and 4 bases at J, with 16 bases between the two ends. This CDR3 spans 16 amino acids. Germline loops: CDR1 LGHNA, CDR2 YSLEER. CDR3 DNA: TGCGCCAGCAGCCAAGACACAGGGATCCAAATTTACGAGCAGTACTTC. Protein sequence: CASSQDTGIQIYEQYF.

On this clone: The junction does not match germline at one end; this may be a read error. J is TRBJ2-2 and V is TRBV7-9, with D tentatively TRBD2 (5 bases). The CDR3 is 14 amino acids. CDR1 SEHNR and CDR2 FQNEAQ come from the germline V gene (reference sequence). The CDR3 sequence: CSSSTRGNTGELFF. The CDR3 region has the DNA TGTTCCAGCAGCACTAGAGGGAACACCGGGGAGCTGTTTTTT.

The gene calls are TRBV5-4 and TRBJ1-2, with no clear D. The CDR3 loop spans 14 amino acids. Trimming left V 0 bases short and J 5 bases short, with 11 bases between. Per germline, CDR1 SGHNT and CDR2 YYREEE (reference sequence). The CDR3 loop is CASSLAAGIYGYTF. CDR3 nucleotide sequence: TGTGCCAGCAGCTTGGCCGCGGGGATTTATGGCTACACCTTC.

The chain carries TRBV4-3 and TRBJ2-7, with 7 positions matching TRBD2. This CDR3 is 16 amino acids long. In germline, CDR1 is LGHNA, CDR2 YSLEER. Unmatched junction bases numbered 7, after V lost 0 bases and J lost 2 bases. The CDR3 region is CASSQDRGGDPYEQYF. In DNA, the CDR3 is TGCGCCAGCAGCCAAGATCGGGGAGGGGATCCCTACGAGCAGTACTTC.

The V call is TRBV7-3, the J call TRBJ2-2, with 8 positions matching TRBD2. V dropped 5 bases and J dropped 5; count of bases not matched to a gene: 19. The CDR3 runs 19 residues. In germline, CDR1 is SGHTA, CDR2 FQGTGA. The CDR3 coding sequence is TGTGCCAGCAGCGCCGGAGGGACTAGTGTCTTTAGGCGGACCGGGGAGCTGTTTTTT. Its translation is CASSAGGTSVFRRTGELFF.

The chain is built from TRBV2 and TRBJ1-1; no firm D call. V shed 11 bases and J shed 7 bases, with 17 bases lying between them. The CDR3 is made up of 12 amino acids. The germline V gene has CDR1 SNHLY and CDR2 FYNNEI. In DNA form, the CDR3 reads TGTGCCGGCTCGGAGGGCGACCTTGAAGCTTTCTTT. Amino acid sequence: CAGSEGDLEAFF.

In its sample, this clone was seen a few times. This chain links TRBV6-5 with TRBJ1-2; D perhaps matches TRBD1 (6 bases). This CDR3 has 15 amino acids. CDR1 and CDR2 from the germline V gene are MNHEY and SVGAGI. V was cut by 0 bases and J by 4 bases, with 12 bases left in between. The CDR3 bases are TGTGCCAGCAGTTACTCTGCAGAGACAGGCTATGGCTACACCTTC. Encoded protein: CASSYSAETGYGYTF.

A few counts support this clone. The chain recombines TRBV7-9 with TRBJ2-2; 10 bases fit TRBD2. The CDR3 is made up of 16 amino acids. Germline CDR1 SEHNR, CDR2 FQNEAQ (reference sequence). Trimming removed 2 bases from V and 6 bases from J; junction bases left unmatched: 6. In DNA, the CDR3 is TGTGCCAGCAGCTTATTACTAGCGGGATTTCCCGGGGAGCTGTTTTTT. Encoded protein: CASSLLLAGFPGELFF. The complete variable domain, with remaining parts taken from reference TRBV7-9 and TRBJ2-2, reads DTGVSQNPRHKITKRGQNVTFRCDPISEHNRLYWYRQTLGQGPEFLTYFQNEAQLEKSRLLSDRFSAERPKGSFSTLEIQRTEQGDSAMYLCASSLLLAGFPGELFFGEGSRLTVL.

The V call is TRBV4-3, the J call TRBJ1-1, with 10 positions matching TRBD1. Germline V gene lookup returns CDR1 LGHNA and CDR2 YSLEER. Unmatched junction bases numbered 8, after V lost 0 bases and J lost 1 base. The CDR3 has 18 amino acids. The CDR3 loop is CASSQDLTGGLRNTEAFF. For the CDR3, the DNA is TGCGCCAGCAGCCAAGATTTGACAGGGGGCCTGAGGAACACTGAAGCTTTCTTT.

CDR3: CASSFIEQYF. The CDR3 DNA reads TGTGCCAGCAGCTTTATCGAGCAGTACTTC. The chain combines TRBV5-8 with TRBJ2-7; no definite D call. The CDR3 is 10 residues long. CDR1 and CDR2 (germline): SGHTS, YDEGEE. With 2 bases removed from V and 6 bases from J, the gap between germline ends came to 3 bases.

CDR3 in amino acids: CASSLPSATKVSYEQYF. Here the CDR3 DNA reads TGTGCCAGCAGTTTACCTAGCGCCACTAAAGTCTCCTACGAGCAGTACTTC. The chain joins TRBV28 to TRBJ2-7; the D gene is possibly TRBD2 (6 bases). V lost 2 bases to trimming and J lost 0 bases, with 17 bases between them. This CDR3 comprises 17 residues. CDR1 is MDHEN, CDR2 SYDVKM, per germline.

CDR3 coding DNA: TGTGCCAGCAGCTTACAGGGCGTCAATCAGCCCCAGCATTTT. This codes for CASSLQGVNQPQHF. The chain recombines TRBV7-8 with TRBJ1-5; D perhaps matches TRBD1 (5 bases). Germline V gene sequence: CDR1 SGHVS, CDR2 FQNEAQ. V lost 2 bases to trimming and J lost 3 bases, with 8 bases between them. The CDR3 runs to 14 residues. The whole variable domain, filled in from reference TRBV7-8 and TRBJ1-5, reads GAGVSQSPRYKVAKRGQDVALRCDPISGHVSLFWYQQALGQGPEFLTYFQNEAQLDKSGLPSDRFFAERPEGSVSTLKIQRTQQEDSAVYLCASSLQGVNQPQHFGDGTRLSIL.

The chain uses TRBV7-8 and TRBJ1-5, with 7 bases matching TRBD1. Germline assignment: CDR1 SGHVS and CDR2 FQNEAQ. The J segment lost 9 bases and the V segment lost 1 base, leaving 3 bases of the junction unmatched. The CDR3 extends over 13 amino acids. The DNA of the CDR3 is TGTGCCAGCAGCTTAGGGGACAGCCGGCCCCAGCATTTT. Its translation is CASSLGDSRPQHF.

V usage is TRBV9 and J usage is TRBJ2-1; D call uncertain. V dropped 3 bases and J dropped 7 bases, with 14 bases sitting between them. Germline CDR1 and CDR2: SGDLS and YYNGEE. This CDR3 region has 14 residues. CDR3 protein: CASSGDPFGNEQFF. CDR3 sequence (DNA): TGTGCCAGCAGCGGAGACCCGTTCGGGAATGAGCAGTTCTTC.

In this sample, this clone turned up a few times. The chain uses TRBV6-6 and TRBJ1-6; weak D call: TRBD1 (5 bases). The CDR3 spans 15 residues. The germline CDR1 and CDR2 sequences are MNHNY and SVGAGI (reference sequence). Trimming stripped 0 bases from V and 8 bases from J, with 11 bases between. This CDR3 reads CASSYSGEADSPLHF. DNA for the CDR3: TGTGCCAGCAGTTACTCGGGGGAGGCGGATTCACCCCTCCACTTT.